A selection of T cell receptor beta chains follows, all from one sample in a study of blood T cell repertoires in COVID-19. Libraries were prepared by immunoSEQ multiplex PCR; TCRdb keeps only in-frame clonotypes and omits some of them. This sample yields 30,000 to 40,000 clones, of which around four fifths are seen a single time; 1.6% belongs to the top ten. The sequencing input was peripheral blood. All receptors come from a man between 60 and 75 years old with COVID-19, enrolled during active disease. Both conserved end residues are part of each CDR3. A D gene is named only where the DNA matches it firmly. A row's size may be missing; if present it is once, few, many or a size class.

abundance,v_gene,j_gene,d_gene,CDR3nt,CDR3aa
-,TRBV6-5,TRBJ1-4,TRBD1,TGTGCCAGCAGTCACAGGGGGCGTAATGAAAAACTGTTTTTT,CASSHRGRNEKLFF
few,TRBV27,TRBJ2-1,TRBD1,TGTGCCAGCAGTGTACAGGGGTTGGGTGAGCAGTTCTTC,CASSVQGLGEQFF
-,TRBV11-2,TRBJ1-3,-,TGTGCCAGCAGACAGGACCGCTTT,CASRQDRF
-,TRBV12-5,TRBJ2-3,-,TGTGCTAGTGGAACAGGGAGCACAGATACGCAGTATTTT,CASGTGSTDTQYF
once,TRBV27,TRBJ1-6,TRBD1,TGTGCCAGCAAATCGGGGACAGGCAGCAATTCACCCCTCCACTTT,CASKSGTGSNSPLHF
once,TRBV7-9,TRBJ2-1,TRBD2,TGTGCCAGCAGCCCAACTAGCGGGAGAGCCGATGAGCAGTTCTTC,CASSPTSGRADEQFF
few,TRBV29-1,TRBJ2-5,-,TGCAGCGTTGAAGATCGGAGGGTGCTCCAAGAGACCCAGTACTTC,CSVEDRRVLQETQYF
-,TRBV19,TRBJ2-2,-,TGTGCCAGTAGTCGGGTCTGGAACACCGGGGAGCTGTTTTTT,CASSRVWNTGELFF
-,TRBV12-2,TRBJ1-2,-,TGTGCAAGTCGCAGACGACGGTACAGGGGTGGCTACACCTTC,CASRRRRYRGGYTF
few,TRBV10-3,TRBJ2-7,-,TGTGCCATCAGTGGTAAGGGGATTGACGAGCAGTACTTC,CAISGKGIDEQYF
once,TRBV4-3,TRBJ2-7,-,TGCGCCAGCAGCCAAGATTCCGTGAGCTCCTACGAGCAGTACTTC,CASSQDSVSSYEQYF
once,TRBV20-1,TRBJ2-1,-,TGCAGTGCTAGTCCCCCAGGGACCTACAATGAGCAGTTCTTC,CSASPPGTYNEQFF
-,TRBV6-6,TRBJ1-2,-,TGTGCCAGCAGTTACGGGACACTAAAGCCGGATGGCTACACCTTC,CASSYGTLKPDGYTF
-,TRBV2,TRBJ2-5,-,TGTGCCAGCAGCCTGGACAGCCAGTACTTC,CASSLDSQYF
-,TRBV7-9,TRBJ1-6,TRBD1,TGTGCCAGCAGCCCAGCCGGGACAGACCTTAGATCACCCCTCCACTTT,CASSPAGTDLRSPLHF
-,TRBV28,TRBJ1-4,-,TGTGCCAGCACTAAAGGGGGTAGTAATGAAAAACTGTTTTTT,CASTKGGSNEKLFF
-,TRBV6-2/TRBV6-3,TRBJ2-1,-,TGTGCCAGCAGTTTTCCCGGGGGCTCCTACAATGAGCAGTTCTTC,CASSFPGGSYNEQFF
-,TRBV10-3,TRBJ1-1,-,TGTGCCATCAGGGTAGGAGTTGGTTTGAACACTGAAGCTTTCTTT,CAIRVGVGLNTEAFF
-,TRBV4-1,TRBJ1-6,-,TGCGCCAGCAGCCAAGATAGGGGGAACTCACCCCTCCACTTT,CASSQDRGNSPLHF
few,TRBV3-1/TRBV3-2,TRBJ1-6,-,TGTGCCAGCAGCCCAACTGGGAGGAAGTCTCGGAATTCACCCCTCCACTTT,CASSPTGRKSRNSPLHF
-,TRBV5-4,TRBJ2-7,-,TGTGCCAGCAGCGGACAGCCAGGGTCGCAATACGAGCAGTACTTC,CASSGQPGSQYEQYF
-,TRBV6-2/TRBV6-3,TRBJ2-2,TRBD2,TGTGCCAGCAGTTACTCGGCTAGCGGGGCCGGCGGGGAGCTGTTTTTT,CASSYSASGAGGELFF